The 5 T cell receptor beta chains below were found in one sample sequenced in a study of prognosis after radiotherapy for stage I lung cancer. The genomic DNA TCR beta CDR3 region underwent two rounds of multiplex PCR. With primers specific to each TRBV and TRBJ gene, the first-round PCR was performed. TCRdb reprocessed the multiplex PCR reads via MiXCR and lists one record per CDR3 protein. This sample has 15,000 or so distinct CDR3 sequences, with over 40% found just once. Sequenced here: PBMCs, sampled before or after stereotactic body radiation therapy (not recorded which). The receptors come from a donor aged 50 or older with non-small cell lung cancer.

Concerning this clonotype itself: Sequence at one end of the junction differs from germline and may be a read error. For the CDR3, the DNA is TGTGCCAGCAGTGAAGGAAAGGGTACTCATCCCCATCATTTT. Translating it yields CASSEGKGTHPHHF. This chain uses TRBV2 with TRBJ1-5; no clear D. The germline V gene has CDR1 SNHLY and CDR2 FYNNEI. CDR3 length equals 14 residues. The whole variable domain, filled in from reference TRBV2 and TRBJ1-5, reads EPEVTQTPSHQVTQMGQEVILRCVPISNHLYFYWYRQILGQKVEFLVSFYNNEISEKSEIFDDQFSVERPDGSNFTLKIRSTKLEDSAMYFCASSEGKGTHPHHFGDGTRLSIL.

Note on this clonotype: Only one base separates this from a far larger clonotype, so it likely reflects a read error. V gene TRBV6-1 combines with J gene TRBJ2-7, with a tentative D call TRBD2 (5 bases). There are 13 residues in the CDR3. Germline lookup yields CDR1 MNHNS and CDR2 SASEGT. Between the trimmed V and J ends, which lost 7 bases and 1 base, there was a span of 11 bases. The chain's CDR3 is CASISRGSYEQYF. The CDR3 DNA reads TGTGCCAGCATTTCCCGGGGATCCTACGAGCAGTACTTC.

This clonotype occurred a few times. This chain joins TRBV5-4 and TRBJ2-5, with 9 bases aligning to TRBD2. Germline CDR1 and CDR2: SGHNT and YYREEE (reference sequence). The CDR3 is 15 residues long. With 4 bases clipped from V and 3 bases from J, the junction kept 7 bases outside the gene matches. CDR3 residues: CASSAGGGYEETQYF. The CDR3 DNA is TGTGCCAGCAGCGCGGGGGGGGGGTACGAAGAGACCCAGTACTTC.

As concerns this clonotype: A clone one base away is much larger, so this may be a read error. V and J are TRBV29-1 and TRBJ2-5; D uncertain. The CDR3 consists of 13 residues. The germline CDR1 and CDR2 sequences are SQVTM and ANQGSEA. The V and J ends lost 6 bases and 3 bases respectively, with 14 bases between them. The CDR3 reads CSVKVTLEETQYF. CDR3 DNA: TGCAGCGTGAAGGTGACCCTAGAAGAGACCCAGTACTTC. Combining the CDR3 with reference TRBV29-1 and TRBJ2-5 gives the whole variable domain SAVISQKPSRDICQRGTSLTIQCQVDSQVTMMFWYRQQPGQSLTLIATANQGSEATYESGFVIDKFPISRPNLTFSTLTVSNMSPEDSSIYLCSVKVTLEETQYFGPGTRLLVL.

About this clonotype: A far larger clone is only one base removed, so a read error is likely. This sequence joins TRBV6-2 or TRBV6-3 and TRBJ2-5, with D possibly TRBD1 on 6 matching bases. Germline CDR1 reads MNHEY; CDR2 reads SVGEGT. The CDR3 length is 15 residues. The CDR3 bases are TGTGCCAGCAGCACCAGACAGGCCGGAGCCACTGAGAAGTTCTTC. It encodes CASSTRQAGATEKFF.